The 16 T cell receptor beta chains in this list originate from one sample, sequenced in a study of T cell responses to AZD1222 COVID-19 vaccine. Measured with immunoSEQ multiplex PCR; TCRdb has only the in-frame clones, and not every one. The top ten clones hold approximately 1.8% of a sample with about 150,000 clones, around nine tenths of them seen once. The material sequenced was peripheral blood, taken on day 0 of AZD1222 vaccination. The receptors here all came from an adult in good health.

The V gene is TRBV19, the J gene TRBJ2-7, with TRBD2 as a possible D gene (5 bases). Germline CDR1 reads LNHDA; CDR2 reads SQIVND (reference sequence). This CDR3 spans 14 amino acids. V gave up 2 bases and J gave up 2 bases, with 10 bases separating them. CDR3 coding DNA: TGTGCCAGTAGTATAACGGGAACGGCCTACGAGCAGTACTTC. Translating it yields CASSITGTAYEQYF.

This chain links TRBV5-1 with TRBJ2-1, with D hard to call. The CDR3 totals 14 residues. Trimming pared 2 bases from V and 1 base from J, leaving 7 bases between. CDR1 is SGHRS, CDR2 YFSETQ, per germline. In nucleotides, the CDR3 is TGCGCCAGCAGCTTTGGCTTGTCCTACAATGAGCAGTTCTTC. As protein: CASSFGLSYNEQFF.

V usage is TRBV18 and J usage is TRBJ1-1; perhaps TRBD1 as D (5 bases). Deletions cut 4 bases from V and 3 bases from J, with 12 bases between. Germline V gives CDR1 KGHSH, CDR2 LQKENI. The CDR3 has 14 residues. CDR3 DNA: TGTGCCAGCTCACTCTCCGGGACCTACACTGAAGCTTTCTTT. It encodes CASSLSGTYTEAFF.

The chain carries TRBV5-5 and TRBJ2-3, with TRBD1 matching 12 bases. The CDR3 extends over 18 amino acids. The trim removed 6 bases at V and 6 bases at J, leaving 17 bases unmatched. The germline gives CDR1 SGHKS, CDR2 YYEKEE (reference sequence). The DNA for the CDR3 is TGTGCCAGCACCATGGCCTACATACCGGGACAGGGGGCTGATACGCAGTATTTT. Residues: CASTMAYIPGQGADTQYF.

The gene calls are TRBV28 and TRBJ1-1; D remains ambiguous. Germline-derived CDR1 and CDR2 are MDHEN and SYDVKM. The CDR3 is 15 amino acids. Trimming took 3 bases from V and 1 from J, leaving 12 bases between them. The CDR3 DNA is TGTGCCAGCAGTTTTAGTGATTGGCAGAACACTGAAGCTTTCTTT. This gives the protein CASSFSDWQNTEAFF.

This chain links TRBV28 with TRBJ2-2; weak D call: TRBD2 (5 bases). The V gene lost 5 bases and the J gene lost 4 bases, with 14 bases spanning the gap. Germline V gene lookup returns CDR1 MDHEN and CDR2 SYDVKM. The CDR3 consists of 15 residues. The CDR3 DNA reads TGTGCCAGCAGTCCCCTAGCTTCTGGCACCGGGGAGCTGTTTTTT. Translating it yields CASSPLASGTGELFF.

V and J are TRBV2 and TRBJ2-4; a possible D gene is TRBD2 (5 bases). The germline V gene encodes CDR1 SNHLY and CDR2 FYNNEI. V gave up 1 base and J gave up 15 bases, with 13 bases separating them. The CDR3 is made up of 12 amino acids. Here the CDR3 DNA reads TGTGCCAGCAGTGAAGAGGCTAGGACTCCGTACTTC. Translated: CASSEEARTPYF.

V gene TRBV27 combines with J gene TRBJ1-1; TRBD1 agrees at 9 bases. CDR1 MNHEY and CDR2 SMNVEV come from the germline V gene (reference sequence). The CDR3 length is 14 residues. Trimming cost V 4 bases and J 6 bases; bases outside gene matches: 6. The CDR3 is CASSSLQGAPEAFF. DNA for the CDR3: TGTGCCAGCAGTTCACTACAGGGGGCCCCTGAAGCTTTCTTT.

The chain employs TRBV7-2 and TRBJ2-7; TRBD2 matches at 7 bases. The V gene end was trimmed by 1 base and the J gene end by 7 bases; junction bases not matched to a gene: 13. The CDR3 spans 16 residues. CDR1 SGHTA and CDR2 FQGNSA come from the germline V gene. DNA for the CDR3: TGTGCCAGCAGCTTAGATGGCGGGAGAGCCTCCGGGGAGCAGTACTTC. This encodes CASSLDGGRASGEQYF.

The V gene is TRBV24-1, the J gene TRBJ2-7; D is tentatively TRBD1 or TRBD2 (5 bases each). The CDR3 covers 12 residues. Trimming shortened V by 5 bases and J by 5 bases, and 9 bases separated the two germline ends. Germline V gene data show CDR1 as KGHDR and CDR2 as SFDVKD. In DNA form, the CDR3 reads TGTGCCACCAGTGGGGGGACCCACGAGCAGTACTTC. It yields the protein CATSGGTHEQYF.

The chain links TRBV18 to TRBJ1-1; 10 bases match TRBD1. The junction had 17 bases not matched to a gene; V was cut back by 2 bases and J by 5 bases. This CDR3 has 19 amino acids. Germline loops: CDR1 KGHSH, CDR2 LQKENI. CDR3 bases: TGTGCCAGCTCACCATTCCCACCGGGACAGGGGCGTCGCCGAACTGAAGCTTTCTTT. This translates into CASSPFPPGQGRRRTEAFF.

The chain links TRBV11-2 to TRBJ2-3; TRBD2 matches 12 bases. The trim removed 2 bases at V and 5 bases at J, leaving 8 bases unmatched. The germline V gene has CDR1 SGHAT and CDR2 FQNNGV. The CDR3 covers 17 residues. Written as DNA, the CDR3 is TGTGCCAGCAGCTTAAGTCTAGCGGGAGGGCCAGGAGATACGCAGTATTTT. Protein: CASSLSLAGGPGDTQYF.

This chain links TRBV19 with TRBJ2-5; D unresolved. The CDR3 has 14 amino acids. Germline V lookup: CDR1 LNHDA, CDR2 SQIVND (reference sequence). The V gene lost 4 bases and the J gene lost 0 bases, with 9 bases spanning the gap. CDR3 in DNA: TGTGCCAGTAGTAAAAGACGGAACCAAGAGACCCAGTACTTC. Its translation is CASSKRRNQETQYF. Supplemented by reference TRBV19 and TRBJ2-5, the full variable domain reads DGGITQSPKYLFRKEGQNVTLSCEQNLNHDAMYWYRQDPGQGLRLIYYSQIVNDFQKGDIAEGYSVSREKKESFPLTVTSAQKNPTAFYLCASSKRRNQETQYFGPGTRLLVL.

The chain combines TRBV3-1 (or the pseudogene TRBV3-2) with TRBJ1-2; 7 positions agree with TRBD1. Looked up from germline, CDR1 is LGHDT and CDR2 is YNNKEL (reference sequence). The CDR3 has 15 amino acids. V lost 4 bases to trimming and J lost 2 bases; unmatched junction nucleotides: 7. The CDR3 loop is CASSRTGASNYGYTF. The CDR3 DNA reads TGTGCCAGCAGCCGCACAGGGGCGTCGAACTATGGCTACACCTTC.

The CDR3 protein is CASSPRDEQFF. The CDR3 bases are TGTGCCAGCAGTCCCCGCGATGAGCAGTTCTTC. This sequence joins TRBV11-2 and TRBJ2-1, with D unclear. CDR1 is SGHAT and CDR2 is FQNNGV in the germline V gene. CDR3 length: 11 amino acids. V gave up 6 bases and J gave up 8 bases, with 8 bases separating them.

The V call is TRBV9, the J call TRBJ1-6; 7 bases are a match to TRBD1. Germline V CDR1 and CDR2: SGDLS, YYNGEE. Trimming cost V 0 bases and J 0 bases; bases outside gene matches: 3. This CDR3 has 17 amino acids. CDR3 coding DNA: TGTGCCAGCAGCGTAGAAAGGGACAGCTCCTATAATTCACCCCTCCACTTT. Protein: CASSVERDSSYNSPLHF.